This TCR beta chain derives from a study of blood T cell repertoires in COVID-19. About the research overall: Sources were T cells, B-cell-depleted T cells, or PBMCs; the material itself was cDNA or gDNA.

Profiled with immunoSEQ multiplex PCR; TCRdb holds only in-frame clones, not every one. This table has 200,000 to 250,000 clones, about 87% appearing once. Germline-derived CDR1 and CDR2 are MGHRA and YSYEKL. Trimming removed 3 bases from V and 3 bases from J; junction bases left unmatched: 8. This CDR3 has 15 residues. The material sequenced was PBMCs or T cells enriched from blood (not recorded which). The genes are TRBV4-1 and TRBJ2-7; 7 bases agree with TRBD1. The source is a woman in her thirties who had been exposed to COVID-19. Here the CDR3 DNA reads TGCGCCAGCAGCCATACCTGGGCAGGGGGCTACGAGCAGTACTTC. Encoded protein: CASSHTWAGGYEQYF.